This TCR beta chain was captured by sequencing in a study of T-cell memory formation after mild COVID-19. Trimming took 1 base from V and 4 from J, leaving 9 bases between them. The CDR3 is made up of 14 amino acids. Germline CDR1 reads SEHNR; CDR2 reads FQNEAQ (reference sequence). General observations from the study: CD4/CD8 balance held among clones contracting day 15 to 85, and later expanders leaned CD4+. Confirmation was lacking for SARS-CoV-2 specificity of second-wave clones that peaked on day 37. Among contracting clones, CD4+ were mainly CM/EM and CD8+ enriched in EMRA.

This clonotype appeared many times. The antigen remains undetermined. TCRdb fed the 5' RACE reads into MiXCR, producing one record per CDR3 protein. Counted here are under 400,000 distinct CDR3 sequences, 25% to 30% occurring once; the ten biggest clones make up roughly 14%. The sequenced sample consisted of PBMCs or a T cell subset sorted from them (not recorded which). The chain is built from TRBV7-9 and TRBJ2-3; no definite D call. The TCR comes from an adult woman who had mild COVID-19 (a few samples of this study predate the infection). Cell type and time point are not known. In DNA form, the CDR3 reads TGTGCCAGCAGCTTAGTTGTTGGGCCAGATACGCAGTATTTT. This sequence encodes CASSLVVGPDTQYF.